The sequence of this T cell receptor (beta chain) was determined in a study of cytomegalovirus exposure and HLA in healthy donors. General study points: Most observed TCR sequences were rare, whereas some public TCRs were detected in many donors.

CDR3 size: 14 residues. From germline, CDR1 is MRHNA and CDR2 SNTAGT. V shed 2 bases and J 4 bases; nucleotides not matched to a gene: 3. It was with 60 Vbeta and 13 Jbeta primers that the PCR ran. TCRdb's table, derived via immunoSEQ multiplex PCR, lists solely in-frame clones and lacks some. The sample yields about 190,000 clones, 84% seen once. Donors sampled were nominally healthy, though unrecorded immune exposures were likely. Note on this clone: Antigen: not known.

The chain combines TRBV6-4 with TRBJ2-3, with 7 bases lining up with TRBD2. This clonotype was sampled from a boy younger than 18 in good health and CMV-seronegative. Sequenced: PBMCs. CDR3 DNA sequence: TGTGCCAGCAGTGACCGGGGGGAGGCAGATACGCAGTATTTT. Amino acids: CASSDRGEADTQYF.